A selection of T cell receptor beta chains follows, all from one sample in a study of shared clonotypes between healthy human individuals. Assay used: immunoSEQ multiplex PCR; TCRdb lists only in-frame clones, some missing. Found here are 1.5 million to 2.5 million clones, approximately 95% of them singletons; the top ten hold 0.9% to 1.5%. The specimen was naive CD8+ T cells sorted from blood. The source is a man younger than 35 in good health. CDR3s include the opening cysteine and the closing phenylalanine or tryptophan. Fields, in order: V gene, J gene, D gene, clone size, CDR3 protein, CDR3 DNA. The D gene is left open where the match is weak. Clone size, where shown, is once, few, many, or a class for clones that have expanded.

V gene: TRBV4-1; J gene: TRBJ2-5; D gene: NA; clone size: NA; CDR3 protein: CASSQETHSGAQETQYF; CDR3 DNA: TGCGCCAGCAGCCAAGAGACCCACTCCGGGGCCCAAGAGACCCAGTACTTC
V gene: TRBV30; J gene: TRBJ2-2; D gene: NA; clone size: NA; CDR3 protein: CAWSDLAPTGELFF; CDR3 DNA: TGTGCCTGGAGTGACCTAGCCCCCACGGGGGAGCTGTTTTTT
V gene: TRBV7-9; J gene: TRBJ2-1; D gene: TRBD2; clone size: NA; CDR3 protein: CASSVAGGYYNEQFF; CDR3 DNA: TGTGCCAGCAGCGTAGCGGGCGGTTACTACAATGAGCAGTTCTTC
V gene: TRBV4-1; J gene: TRBJ1-1; D gene: NA; clone size: NA; CDR3 protein: CASSQVEGVYTEAFF; CDR3 DNA: TGCGCCAGCAGCCAAGTGGAGGGTGTGTACACTGAAGCTTTCTTT
V gene: TRBV11-2; J gene: TRBJ2-7; D gene: NA; clone size: NA; CDR3 protein: CASSLDRTYEQYF; CDR3 DNA: TGTGCCAGCAGCTTAGATCGCACCTACGAGCAGTACTTC
V gene: TRBV10-3; J gene: TRBJ2-2; D gene: NA; clone size: once; CDR3 protein: CAISDPGSGGELFF; CDR3 DNA: TGTGCCATCAGCGACCCGGGGTCGGGCGGGGAGCTGTTTTTT
V gene: TRBV28; J gene: TRBJ1-2; D gene: NA; clone size: NA; CDR3 protein: CASSLAQQGYYGYTF; CDR3 DNA: TGTGCCAGCAGTCTCGCGCAACAGGGTTACTATGGCTACACCTTC
V gene: TRBV11-2; J gene: TRBJ2-2; D gene: NA; clone size: NA; CDR3 protein: CASSLELEAELFF; CDR3 DNA: TGTGCCAGCAGCTTAGAACTGGAGGCGGAGCTGTTTTTT
V gene: TRBV11-3; J gene: TRBJ2-7; D gene: NA; clone size: NA; CDR3 protein: CASSFPPEVVSYEQYF; CDR3 DNA: TGTGCCAGCAGCTTCCCCCCCGAGGTAGTCTCCTACGAGCAGTACTTC
V gene: TRBV2; J gene: TRBJ2-3; D gene: NA; clone size: NA; CDR3 protein: CASSDQADTQYF; CDR3 DNA: TGTGCCAGCAGTGATCAGGCAGATACGCAGTATTTT
V gene: TRBV2; J gene: TRBJ2-7; D gene: NA; clone size: NA; CDR3 protein: CASMGVTSGEQYF; CDR3 DNA: TGTGCCAGCATGGGGGTGACCTCTGGGGAGCAGTACTTC
V gene: TRBV29-1; J gene: TRBJ1-2; D gene: NA; clone size: NA; CDR3 protein: CSALTGANYGYTF; CDR3 DNA: TGCAGCGCCTTGACCGGAGCTAACTATGGCTACACCTTC